In its sample, the clone carrying this T cell receptor (beta chain) was seen once. From germline, CDR1 is MDHEN and CDR2 SYDVKM. CDR3 length equals 18 residues. V lost 10 bases to trimming and J lost 0 bases, with 22 bases between them. Recovered participants had two consecutive negative NP/OP PCR tests, healthcare professional clearance, or symptom resolution. This entry comes from a study of blood T cell repertoires in COVID-19. Assay used: immunoSEQ multiplex PCR; TCRdb lists only in-frame clones, some missing. Among about 160,000 clones listed, around 82% were seen once. Material for sequencing was PBMCs or T cells enriched from blood (not recorded which). This clonotype originated in a man aged 55 to 70 who had recovered from COVID-19. This rearrangement joins TRBV28 to TRBJ2-6; maybe TRBD1 (6 bases). The DNA for the CDR3 is TGTGCCAACCCCAAACAGGGTAATGGGGACTCTGGGGCCAACGTCCTGACTTTC. Translating it yields CANPKQGNGDSGANVLTF.